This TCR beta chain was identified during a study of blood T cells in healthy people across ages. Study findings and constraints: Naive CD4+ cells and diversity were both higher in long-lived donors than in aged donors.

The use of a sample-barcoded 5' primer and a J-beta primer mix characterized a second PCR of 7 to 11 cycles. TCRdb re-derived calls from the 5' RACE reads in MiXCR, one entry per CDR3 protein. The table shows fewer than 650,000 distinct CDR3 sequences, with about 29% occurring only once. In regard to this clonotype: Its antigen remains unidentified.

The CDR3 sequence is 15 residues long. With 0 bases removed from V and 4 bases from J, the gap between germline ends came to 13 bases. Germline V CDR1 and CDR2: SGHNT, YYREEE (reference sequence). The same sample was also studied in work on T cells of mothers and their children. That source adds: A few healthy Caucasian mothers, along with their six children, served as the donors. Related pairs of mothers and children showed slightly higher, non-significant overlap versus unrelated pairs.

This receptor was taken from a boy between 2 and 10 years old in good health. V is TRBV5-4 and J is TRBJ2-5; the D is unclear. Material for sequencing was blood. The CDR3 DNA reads TGTGCCAGCAGCTTGGCAGCGCAATCATCAGAGACCCAGTACTTC. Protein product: CASSLAAQSSETQYF. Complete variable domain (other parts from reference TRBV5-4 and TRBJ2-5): ETGVTQSPTHLIKTRGQQVTLRCSSQSGHNTVSWYQQALGQGPQFIFQYYREEENGRGNFPPRFSGLQFPNYSSELNVNALELDDSALYLCASSLAAQSSETQYFGPGTRLLVL.